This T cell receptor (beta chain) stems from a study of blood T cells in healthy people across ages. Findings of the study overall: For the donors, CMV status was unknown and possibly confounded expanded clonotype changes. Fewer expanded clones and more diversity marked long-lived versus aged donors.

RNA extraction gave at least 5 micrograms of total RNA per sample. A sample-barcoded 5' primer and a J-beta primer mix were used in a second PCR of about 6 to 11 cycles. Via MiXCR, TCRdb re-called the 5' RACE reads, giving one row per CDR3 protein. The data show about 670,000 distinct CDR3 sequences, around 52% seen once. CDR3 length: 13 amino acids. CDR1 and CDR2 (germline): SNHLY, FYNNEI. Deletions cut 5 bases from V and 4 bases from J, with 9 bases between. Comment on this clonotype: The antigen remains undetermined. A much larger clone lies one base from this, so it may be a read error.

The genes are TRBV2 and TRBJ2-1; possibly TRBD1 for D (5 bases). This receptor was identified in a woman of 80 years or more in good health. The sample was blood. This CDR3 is CASSRQYYNEQFF. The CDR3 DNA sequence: TGTGCCAGCAGTCGACAGTATTACAATGAGCAGTTCTTC.